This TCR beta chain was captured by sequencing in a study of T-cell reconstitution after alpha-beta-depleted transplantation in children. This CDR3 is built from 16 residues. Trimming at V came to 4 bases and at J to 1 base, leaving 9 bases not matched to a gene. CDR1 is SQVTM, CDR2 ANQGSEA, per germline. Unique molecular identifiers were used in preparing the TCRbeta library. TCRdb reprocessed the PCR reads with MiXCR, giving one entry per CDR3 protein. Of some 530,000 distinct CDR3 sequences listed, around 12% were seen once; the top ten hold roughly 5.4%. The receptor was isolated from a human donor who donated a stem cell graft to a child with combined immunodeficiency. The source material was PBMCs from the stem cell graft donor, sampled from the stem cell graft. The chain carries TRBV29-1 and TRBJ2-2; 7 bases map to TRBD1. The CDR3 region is CSVAELRTGNTGELFF. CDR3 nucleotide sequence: TGCAGCGTTGCCGAATTAAGGACAGGGAACACCGGGGAGCTGTTTTTT.